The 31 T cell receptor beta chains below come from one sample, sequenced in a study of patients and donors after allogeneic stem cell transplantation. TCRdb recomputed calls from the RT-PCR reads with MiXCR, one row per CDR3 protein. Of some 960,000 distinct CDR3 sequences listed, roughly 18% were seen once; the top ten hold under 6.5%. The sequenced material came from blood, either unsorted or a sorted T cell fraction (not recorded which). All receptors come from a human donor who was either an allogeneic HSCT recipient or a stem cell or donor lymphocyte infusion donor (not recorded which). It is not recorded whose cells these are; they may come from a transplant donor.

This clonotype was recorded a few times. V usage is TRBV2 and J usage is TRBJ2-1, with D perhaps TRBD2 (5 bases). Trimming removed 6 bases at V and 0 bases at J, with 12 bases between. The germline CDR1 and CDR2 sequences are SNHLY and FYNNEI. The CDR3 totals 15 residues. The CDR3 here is CASSKGDTSYNEQFF. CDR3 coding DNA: TGTGCCAGCAGCAAGGGAGATACCTCCTACAATGAGCAGTTCTTC.

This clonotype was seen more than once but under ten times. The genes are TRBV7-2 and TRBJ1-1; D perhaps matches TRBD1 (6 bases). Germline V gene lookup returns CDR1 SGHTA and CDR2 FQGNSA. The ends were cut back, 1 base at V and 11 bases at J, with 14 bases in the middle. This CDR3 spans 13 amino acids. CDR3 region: CASSLVPGGEAFF. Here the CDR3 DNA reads TGTGCCAGCAGCTTAGTCCCCGGGGGCGAGGCTTTCTTT.

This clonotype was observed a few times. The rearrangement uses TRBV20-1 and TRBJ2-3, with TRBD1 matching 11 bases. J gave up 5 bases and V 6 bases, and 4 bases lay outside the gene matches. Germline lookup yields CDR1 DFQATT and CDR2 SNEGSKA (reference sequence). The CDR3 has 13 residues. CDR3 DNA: TGCAGTGCCGAGGACAGGGGGCGAGATACGCAGTATTTT. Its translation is CSAEDRGRDTQYF.

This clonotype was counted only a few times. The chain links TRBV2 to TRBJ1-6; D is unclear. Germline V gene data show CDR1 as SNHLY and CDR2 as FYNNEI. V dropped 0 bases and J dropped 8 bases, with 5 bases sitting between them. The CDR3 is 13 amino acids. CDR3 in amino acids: CASSEAPYSPLHF. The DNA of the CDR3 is TGTGCCAGCAGTGAAGCCCCTTATTCACCCCTCCACTTT. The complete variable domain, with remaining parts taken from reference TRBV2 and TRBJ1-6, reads EPEVTQTPSHQVTQMGQEVILRCVPISNHLYFYWYRQILGQKVEFLVSFYNNEISEKSEIFDDQFSVERPDGSNFTLKIRSTKLEDSAMYFCASSEAPYSPLHFGNGTRLTVT.

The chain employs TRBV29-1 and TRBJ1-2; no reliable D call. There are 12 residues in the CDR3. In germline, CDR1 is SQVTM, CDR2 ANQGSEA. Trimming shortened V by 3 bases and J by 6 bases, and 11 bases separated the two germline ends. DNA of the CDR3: TGCAGCGTTGAGGAGGGAAACGATGGCTACACCTTC. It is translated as CSVEEGNDGYTF.

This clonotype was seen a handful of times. The CDR3 DNA sequence: TGTGCCAGCAGTCCCACTTCTTTGGGAAACACCATATATTTT. This codes for CASSPTSLGNTIYF. The chain couples TRBV28 to TRBJ1-3; no firm D call. Germline CDR1 MDHEN, CDR2 SYDVKM. V dropped 5 bases and J dropped 4 bases, with 12 bases sitting between them. The CDR3 runs to 14 residues.

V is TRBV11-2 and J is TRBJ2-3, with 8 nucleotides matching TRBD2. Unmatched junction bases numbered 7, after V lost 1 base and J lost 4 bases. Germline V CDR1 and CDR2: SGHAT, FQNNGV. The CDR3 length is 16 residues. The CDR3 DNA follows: TGTGCCAGCAGCTTAGGTCACGGGGGGGCCTCAGATACGCAGTATTTT. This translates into CASSLGHGGASDTQYF.

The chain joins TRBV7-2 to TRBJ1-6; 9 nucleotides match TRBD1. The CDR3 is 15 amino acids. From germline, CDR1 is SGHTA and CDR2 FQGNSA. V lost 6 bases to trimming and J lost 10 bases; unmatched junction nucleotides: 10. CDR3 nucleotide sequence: TGTGCCAGCAGGCATAGGAGACAGGGGGAATCACCCCTCCACTTT. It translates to CASRHRRQGESPLHF.

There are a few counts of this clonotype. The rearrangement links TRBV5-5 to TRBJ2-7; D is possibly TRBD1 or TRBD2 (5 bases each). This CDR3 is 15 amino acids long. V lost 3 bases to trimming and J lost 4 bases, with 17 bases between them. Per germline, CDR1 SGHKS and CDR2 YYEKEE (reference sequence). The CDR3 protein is CASSSLRGKIYEQYF. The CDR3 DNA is TGTGCCAGCAGCTCATTACGGGGCAAGATATACGAGCAGTACTTC.

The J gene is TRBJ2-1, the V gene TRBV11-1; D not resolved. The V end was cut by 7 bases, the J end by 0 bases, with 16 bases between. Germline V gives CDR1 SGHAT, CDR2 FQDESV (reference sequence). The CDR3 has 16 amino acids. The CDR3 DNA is TGTGCCAGCACCAGTCCCAAGGATAGCTCCTACAATGAGCAGTTCTTC. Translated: CASTSPKDSSYNEQFF.

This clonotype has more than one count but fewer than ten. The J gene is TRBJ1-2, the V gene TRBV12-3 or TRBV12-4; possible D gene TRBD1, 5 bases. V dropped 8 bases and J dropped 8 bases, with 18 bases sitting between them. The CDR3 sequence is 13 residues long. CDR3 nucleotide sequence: TGTGCCAGCGCCGATTGGAGGGACGGAGGCTACACCTTC. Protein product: CASADWRDGGYTF.

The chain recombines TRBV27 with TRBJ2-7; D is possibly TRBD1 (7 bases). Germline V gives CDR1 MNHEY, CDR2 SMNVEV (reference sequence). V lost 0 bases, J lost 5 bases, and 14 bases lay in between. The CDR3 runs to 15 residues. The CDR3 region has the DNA TGTGCCAGCAGTTTATCGGAGGGGGCTAGCCACGAGCAGTACTTC. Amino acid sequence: CASSLSEGASHEQYF.

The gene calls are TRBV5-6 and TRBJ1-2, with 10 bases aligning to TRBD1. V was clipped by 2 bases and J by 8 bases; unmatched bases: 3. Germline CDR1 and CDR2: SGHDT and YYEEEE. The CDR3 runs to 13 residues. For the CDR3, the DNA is TGTGCCAGCAGCTTCGGGACAGGGGTAGGCTACACCTTC. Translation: CASSFGTGVGYTF.

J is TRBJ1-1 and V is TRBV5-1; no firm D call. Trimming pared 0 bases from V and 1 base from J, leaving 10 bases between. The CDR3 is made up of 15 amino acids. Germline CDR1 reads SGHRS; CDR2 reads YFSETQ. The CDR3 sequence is CASSLEALKNTEAFF. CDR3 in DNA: TGCGCCAGCAGCTTGGAAGCCTTGAAGAACACTGAAGCTTTCTTT.

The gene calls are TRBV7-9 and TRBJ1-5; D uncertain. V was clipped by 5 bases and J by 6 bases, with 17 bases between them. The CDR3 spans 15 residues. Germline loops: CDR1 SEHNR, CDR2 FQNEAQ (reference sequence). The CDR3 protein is CASSPGPVGRQPQHF. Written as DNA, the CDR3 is TGTGCCAGCAGCCCGGGCCCGGTCGGGCGTCAGCCCCAGCATTTT.

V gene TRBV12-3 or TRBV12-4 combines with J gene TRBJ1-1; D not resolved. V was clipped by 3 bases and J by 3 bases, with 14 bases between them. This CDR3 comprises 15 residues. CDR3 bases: TGTGCCAGCAGTTTTTTTCTGGGTGGGGACACTGAAGCTTTCTTT. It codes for CASSFFLGGDTEAFF.

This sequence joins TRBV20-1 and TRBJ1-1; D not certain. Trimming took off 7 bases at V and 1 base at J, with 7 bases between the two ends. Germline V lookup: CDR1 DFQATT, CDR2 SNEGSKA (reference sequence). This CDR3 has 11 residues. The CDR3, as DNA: TGCAGTGTTGCAACGAACACTGAAGCTTTCTTT. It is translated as CSVATNTEAFF.

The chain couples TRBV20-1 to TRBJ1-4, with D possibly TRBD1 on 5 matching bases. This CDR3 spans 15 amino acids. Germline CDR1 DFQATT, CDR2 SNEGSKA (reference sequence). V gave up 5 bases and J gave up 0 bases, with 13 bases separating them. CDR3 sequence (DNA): TGCAGTGCTCAAGGGGACCAAGCAACTAATGAAAAACTGTTTTTT. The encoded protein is CSAQGDQATNEKLFF.

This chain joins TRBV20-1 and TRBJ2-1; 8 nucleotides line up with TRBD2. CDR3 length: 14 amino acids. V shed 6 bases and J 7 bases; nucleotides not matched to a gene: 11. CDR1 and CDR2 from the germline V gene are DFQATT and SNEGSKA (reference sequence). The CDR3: CSAEGLGGANEQFF. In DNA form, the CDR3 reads TGCAGTGCGGAGGGACTAGGGGGTGCAAATGAGCAGTTCTTC.

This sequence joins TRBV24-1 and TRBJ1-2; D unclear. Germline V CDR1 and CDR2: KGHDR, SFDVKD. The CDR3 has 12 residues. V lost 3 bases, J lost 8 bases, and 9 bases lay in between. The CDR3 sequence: CATSDLRVGYTF. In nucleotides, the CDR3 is TGTGCCACCAGTGATCTCCGGGTCGGCTACACCTTC.

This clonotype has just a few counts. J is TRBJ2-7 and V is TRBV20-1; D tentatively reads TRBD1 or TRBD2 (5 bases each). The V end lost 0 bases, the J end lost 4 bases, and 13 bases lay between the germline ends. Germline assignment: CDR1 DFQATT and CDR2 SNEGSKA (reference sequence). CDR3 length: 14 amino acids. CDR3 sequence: CSARDQGWTYEQYF. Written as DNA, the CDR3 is TGCAGTGCTAGAGATCAGGGATGGACTTACGAGCAGTACTTC.

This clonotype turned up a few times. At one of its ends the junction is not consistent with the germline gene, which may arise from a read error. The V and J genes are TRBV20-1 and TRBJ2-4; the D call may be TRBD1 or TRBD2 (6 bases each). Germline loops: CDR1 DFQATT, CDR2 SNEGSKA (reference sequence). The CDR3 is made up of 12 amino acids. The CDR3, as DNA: TGCAGTGCTAGGGGGGGCCTCAACAGTCAGTACTTC. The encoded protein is CSARGGLNSQYF.

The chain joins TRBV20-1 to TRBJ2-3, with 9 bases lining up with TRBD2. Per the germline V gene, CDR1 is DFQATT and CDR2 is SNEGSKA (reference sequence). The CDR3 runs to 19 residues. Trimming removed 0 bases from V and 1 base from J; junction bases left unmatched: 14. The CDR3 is CSARDHMREGLMGTDTQYF. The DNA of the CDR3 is TGCAGTGCTAGAGATCATATGCGGGAGGGCCTAATGGGCACAGATACGCAGTATTTT.

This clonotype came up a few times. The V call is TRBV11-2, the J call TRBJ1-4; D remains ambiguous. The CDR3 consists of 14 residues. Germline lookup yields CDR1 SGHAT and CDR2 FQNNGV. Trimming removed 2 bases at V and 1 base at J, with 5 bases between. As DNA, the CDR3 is TGTGCCAGCAGCTTATCAATAACTAATGAAAAACTGTTTTTT. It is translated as CASSLSITNEKLFF.

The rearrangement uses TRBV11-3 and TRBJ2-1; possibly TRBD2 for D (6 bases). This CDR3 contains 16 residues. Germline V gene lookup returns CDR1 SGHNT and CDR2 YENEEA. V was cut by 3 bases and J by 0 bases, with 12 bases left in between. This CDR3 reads CASSLLGTGSYNEQFF. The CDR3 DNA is TGTGCCAGCAGCTTGCTTGGGACTGGCTCCTACAATGAGCAGTTCTTC.

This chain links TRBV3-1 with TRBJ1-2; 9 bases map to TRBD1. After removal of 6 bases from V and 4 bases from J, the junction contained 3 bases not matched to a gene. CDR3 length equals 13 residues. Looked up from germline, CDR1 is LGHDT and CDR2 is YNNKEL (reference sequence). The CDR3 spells CASRRGQGYGYTF. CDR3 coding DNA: TGTGCCAGCAGGAGGGGACAGGGCTATGGCTACACCTTC. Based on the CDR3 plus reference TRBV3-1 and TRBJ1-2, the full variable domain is DTAVSQTPKYLVTQMGNDKSIKCEQNLGHDTMYWYKQDSKKFLKIMFSYNNKELIINETVPNRFSPKSPDKAHLNLHINSLELGDSAVYFCASRRGQGYGYTFGSGTRLTVV.

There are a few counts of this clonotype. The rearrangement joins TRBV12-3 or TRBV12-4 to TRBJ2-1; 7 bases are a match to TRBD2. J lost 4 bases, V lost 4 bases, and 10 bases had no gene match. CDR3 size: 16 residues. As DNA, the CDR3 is TGTGCCAGCAGTTGGCAAGCGGGAAAGGAGTACAATGAGCAGTTCTTC. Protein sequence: CASSWQAGKEYNEQFF.

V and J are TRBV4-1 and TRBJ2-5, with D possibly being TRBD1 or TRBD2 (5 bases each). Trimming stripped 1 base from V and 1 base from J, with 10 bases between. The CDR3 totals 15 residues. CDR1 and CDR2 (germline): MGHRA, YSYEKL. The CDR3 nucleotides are TGCGCCAGCAGCCAAGCTGGGACGGGCCAAGAGACCCAGTACTTC. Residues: CASSQAGTGQETQYF.

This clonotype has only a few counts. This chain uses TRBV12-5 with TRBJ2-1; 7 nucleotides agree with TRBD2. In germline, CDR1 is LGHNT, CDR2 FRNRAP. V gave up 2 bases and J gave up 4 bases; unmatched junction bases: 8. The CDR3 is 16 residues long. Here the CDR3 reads CASGLSQGGSYNEQFF. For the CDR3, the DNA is TGTGCTAGTGGTTTGTCTCAGGGCGGGAGTTACAATGAGCAGTTCTTC.

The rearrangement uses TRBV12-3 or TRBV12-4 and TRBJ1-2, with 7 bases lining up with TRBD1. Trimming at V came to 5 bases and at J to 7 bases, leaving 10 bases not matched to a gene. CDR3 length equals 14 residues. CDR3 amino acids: CASSQDRARSGYTF. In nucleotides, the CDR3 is TGTGCCAGCAGTCAAGACAGGGCGCGGTCTGGCTACACCTTC.

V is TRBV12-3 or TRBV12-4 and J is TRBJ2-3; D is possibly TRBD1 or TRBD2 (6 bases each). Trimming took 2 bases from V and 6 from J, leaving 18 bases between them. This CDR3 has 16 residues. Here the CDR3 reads CASSLRGLGSIDTQYF. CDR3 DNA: TGTGCCAGCAGTTTACGGGGGCTAGGGTCTATCGATACGCAGTATTTT.